The 18 T cell receptor beta chains reported below all come from one sample, sequenced in a study of identical twins' blood T cells. TCRdb reprocessed the 5' RACE reads via MiXCR and lists one record per CDR3 protein. The sample lists roughly 380,000 distinct CDR3 sequences; around 30% were seen once. Sample: PBMCs. The receptors originated from a woman aged 18-49 years in good health.

In this sample, this clonotype turned up a few times. V is TRBV6-6 and J is TRBJ1-2; a possible D gene is TRBD1 (5 bases). The CDR3 extends over 11 amino acids. V was shortened by 4 bases and J by 9 bases, with 9 bases between the two germline ends. Germline CDR1 is MNHNY and CDR2 is SVGAGI (reference sequence). CDR3 loop: CASSFRQSYTF. CDR3 nucleotides: TGTGCCAGCAGTTTTCGACAGAGCTACACCTTC.

There are a few counts of this clonotype. The CDR3 protein is CASSLSVGQPQHF. The CDR3 DNA follows: TGCGCCAGCAGCTTGTCGGTTGGGCAGCCCCAGCATTTT. The chain employs TRBV5-1 and TRBJ1-5, with D unresolved. Germline V gives CDR1 SGHRS, CDR2 YFSETQ. V lost 1 base to trimming and J lost 7 bases, with 9 bases between them. This CDR3 has 13 amino acids.

The chain uses TRBV11-2 and TRBJ1-1; weak D call: TRBD1 (5 bases). V was cut by 1 base and J by 5 bases, with 14 bases left in between. Germline loops: CDR1 SGHAT, CDR2 FQNNGV. CDR3 length: 15 amino acids. CDR3 coding DNA: TGTGCCAGCAGCTTAGTCTGGGACCCTAATACTGAAGCTTTCTTT. Its translation: CASSLVWDPNTEAFF.

This clonotype was seen at least ten times. CDR3 amino acids: CSVEDAGVRYGYTF. CDR3 nucleotides: TGCAGCGTTGAGGACGCAGGGGTTCGGTATGGCTACACCTTC. The chain combines TRBV29-1 with TRBJ1-2; a weak D match, TRBD1 (6 bases). Germline-derived CDR1 and CDR2 are SQVTM and ANQGSEA. Trimming took off 3 bases at V and 5 bases at J, with 16 bases between the two ends. This CDR3 comprises 14 residues. Using reference TRBV29-1 and TRBJ1-2 for the parts outside the CDR3, the full variable domain is SAVISQKPSRDICQRGTSLTIQCQVDSQVTMMFWYRQQPGQSLTLIATANQGSEATYESGFVIDKFPISRPNLTFSTLTVSNMSPEDSSIYLCSVEDAGVRYGYTFGSGTRLTVV.

In regard to this clonotype: The germline gene is not matched at one end of the junction; a read error may be the cause. This chain uses TRBV6-1 with TRBJ2-4, with D hard to call. The CDR3 totals 13 residues. Per the germline V gene, CDR1 is MNHNS and CDR2 is SASEGT. CDR3 in DNA: TGTGCCAGCAGTATGCTACCCAGGAACATTAAGTACTTC. This gives the protein CASSMLPRNIKYF.

This clonotype was observed a few times. The chain recombines TRBV30 with TRBJ2-1, with 11 bases matching TRBD2. Looked up from germline, CDR1 is GTSNPN and CDR2 is SVGIG (reference sequence). The CDR3 contains 14 residues. The chain's CDR3 is CACRIAGGVNEQFF. The CDR3 DNA reads as TGTGCTTGCAGGATAGCGGGAGGGGTCAATGAGCAGTTCTTC.

The rearrangement links TRBV20-1 to TRBJ2-7; TRBD2 matches 7 bases. The CDR3 consists of 17 residues. V lost 5 bases to trimming and J lost 0 bases; unmatched junction nucleotides: 16. The germline CDR1 and CDR2 sequences are DFQATT and SNEGSKA (reference sequence). CDR3 in amino acids: CSAPGAGLALSSYEQYF. The CDR3 region has the DNA TGCAGTGCTCCCGGAGCGGGGCTAGCGCTTAGCTCCTACGAGCAGTACTTC.

Comments on this clonotype: Germline and junction disagree at one end, which may indicate a read error. This rearrangement joins TRBV7-9 to TRBJ2-5, with D possibly being TRBD1 (5 bases). Germline CDR1 reads SEHNR; CDR2 reads FQNEAQ (reference sequence). The length of the CDR3 is 14 residues. In DNA, the CDR3 is TGTGCCAGCAGCCCGCGACAGCTCCAAGGGACCCAGTACTTC. Residues: CASSPRQLQGTQYF. Complete variable domain (other parts from reference TRBV7-9 and TRBJ2-5): DTGVSQNPRHKITKRGQNVTFRCDPISEHNRLYWYRQTLGQGPEFLTYFQNEAQLEKSRLLSDRFSAERPKGSFSTLEIQRTEQGDSAMYLCASSPRQLQGTQYFGPGTRLLVL.

This clonotype was found many times. The chain uses TRBV12-3 or TRBV12-4 and TRBJ1-5, with D unclear. The germline V and J ends were trimmed by 3 bases and 7 bases, with 10 bases remaining between them. This CDR3 is 13 amino acids long. The CDR3 is CASSLGEGQPQHF. The CDR3 DNA follows: TGTGCCAGCAGTTTGGGTGAAGGCCAGCCCCAGCATTTT.

V is TRBV7-9 and J is TRBJ2-1; the match to TRBD1 covers 7 bases. After removal of 8 bases from V and 8 bases from J, the junction contained 9 bases not matched to a gene. Germline CDR1 and CDR2: SEHNR and FQNEAQ (reference sequence). This CDR3 has 13 residues. The CDR3 region has the DNA TGTGCCAGCGGACAGGCCTCTTTCGATGAGCAGTTCTTC. Translated: CASGQASFDEQFF.

This clonotype was seen a few times. This chain links TRBV2 with TRBJ2-3, with 7 bases fitting TRBD2. Germline trimming cut 0 bases from V and 2 bases from J; bases unmatched to any gene: 8. CDR3 length equals 17 residues. Germline CDR1 SNHLY, CDR2 FYNNEI. This CDR3 is CASSEASLAATTDTQYF. The CDR3 bases are TGTGCCAGCAGTGAAGCTTCGCTAGCGGCAACCACAGATACGCAGTATTTT. Complete variable domain (other parts from reference TRBV2 and TRBJ2-3): EPEVTQTPSHQVTQMGQEVILRCVPISNHLYFYWYRQILGQKVEFLVSFYNNEISEKSEIFDDQFSVERPDGSNFTLKIRSTKLEDSAMYFCASSEASLAATTDTQYFGPGTRLTVL.

This clonotype was seen only a few times. The chain links TRBV7-9 to TRBJ1-4; no firm D call. CDR3 length equals 16 residues. Germline lookup yields CDR1 SEHNR and CDR2 FQNEAQ (reference sequence). Trimming took 5 bases from V and 10 from J, leaving 23 bases between them. The CDR3 region is CASSSLPGLEGGKLFF. The CDR3 nucleotides read TGTGCCAGCAGCAGCTTACCAGGCCTTGAGGGAGGAAAACTGTTTTTT.

V gene TRBV30 combines with J gene TRBJ2-1, with 9 bases matching TRBD1. This CDR3 comprises 14 residues. V gave up 8 bases and J gave up 8 bases; unmatched junction bases: 13. Germline V lookup: CDR1 GTSNPN, CDR2 SVGIG (reference sequence). CDR3 region: CAGGVRDRVHEQFF. The CDR3 DNA follows: TGTGCCGGAGGGGTTCGGGACAGGGTACATGAGCAGTTCTTC. The whole variable domain, remainder taken from reference TRBV30 and TRBJ2-1, is SQTIHQWPATLVQPVGSPLSLECTVEGTSNPNLYWYRQAAGRGLQLLFYSVGIGQISSEVPQNLSASRPQDRQFILSSKKLLLSDSGFYLCAGGVRDRVHEQFFGPGTRLTVL.

The rearrangement uses TRBV5-1 and TRBJ1-1; D gene uncertain. The CDR3 covers 13 residues. V lost 5 bases to trimming and J lost 6 bases, with 14 bases between them. Germline V gene sequence: CDR1 SGHRS, CDR2 YFSETQ. CDR3 region: CASSSDGWAEAFF. The DNA for the CDR3 is TGCGCCAGCAGTTCGGACGGATGGGCTGAAGCTTTCTTT. The full variable domain, completed using reference TRBV5-1 and TRBJ1-1, is KAGVTQTPRYLIKTRGQQVTLSCSPISGHRSVSWYQQTPGQGLQFLFEYFSETQRNKGNFPGRFSGRQFSNSRSEMNVSTLELGDSALYLCASSSDGWAEAFFGQGTRLTVV.

This clonotype showed up just a few times. The DNA of the CDR3 is TGCGCCAGCAGCCCCTTAGCGGGGGGAACCGGGGAGCTGTTTTTT. Amino acid sequence: CASSPLAGGTGELFF. The chain has TRBV5-1 and TRBJ2-2; 10 positions agree with TRBD2. The CDR3 runs 15 residues. V lost 4 bases, J lost 5 bases, and 5 bases stayed unmatched. Per germline, CDR1 SGHRS and CDR2 YFSETQ.

This clonotype was counted between two and nine times. The chain links TRBV7-9 to TRBJ1-5; D is undetermined. Deletions cut 4 bases from V and 5 bases from J, with 6 bases between. CDR3 size: 12 residues. Germline V gives CDR1 SEHNR, CDR2 FQNEAQ (reference sequence). CDR3: CASSWGDQPQHF. CDR3 nucleotides: TGTGCCAGCAGCTGGGGAGATCAGCCCCAGCATTTT.

Notes on this clonotype: Being one base from a much bigger clone, this may be a read error. The rearrangement links TRBV20-1 to TRBJ1-1; no firm D call. Between the trimmed V and J ends, which lost 3 bases and 2 bases, there was a span of 13 bases. Germline CDR1 and CDR2: DFQATT and SNEGSKA (reference sequence). The CDR3 runs to 14 residues. The CDR3 region is CSASPRGSNTEAFF. Here the CDR3 DNA reads TGCAGTGCTAGCCCCAGAGGGAGTAACACTGAAGCTTTCTTT.

With respect to this clonotype: Possible read error: a much larger clone is one base away. The CDR3 DNA sequence: TGTGCCGGCAGACTCCGTGGGGGCCAGACTGAAGCTTTCTTT. Translation gives CAGRLRGGQTEAFF. V and J are TRBV6-6 and TRBJ1-1; a weak D match, TRBD1 (6 bases). This CDR3 has 14 residues. CDR1 is MNHNY, CDR2 SVGAGI, per germline (reference sequence).